Listed here are 22 T cell receptor beta chains from one sample, sequenced in a study of T cells expressing NK-cell markers. TCRdb reprocessed the 5' RACE reads and keeps a single row for each CDR3 protein, giving no DNA. The sample holds 8,000 or so distinct CDR3 sequences. Sequenced sample: blood T cells: a sorted CD56 or NKG2C T cell subset, CD4+ or CD8+ T cells, or bulk PBMC T cells (not recorded which). Receptors were obtained from a man in his late teens or twenties in good health.

The chain is built from TRBV20-1 and TRBJ2-1; TCRdb's D gene call, TRBD2, goes unchecked for lack of DNA. The CDR3 spans 14 residues. The germline V gene encodes CDR1 DFQATT and CDR2 SNEGSKA (reference sequence). The CDR3 loop reads CSAREGNGGFGQFF.

In terms of frequency, this clonotype is medium-sized. The V gene is TRBV9, the J gene TRBJ1-1; the D call from TCRdb, TRBD1, cannot be confirmed without DNA. Germline V gene data show CDR1 as SGDLS and CDR2 as YYNGEE. There are 13 residues in the CDR3. CDR3 in amino acids: CASRDGTMNEAFF.

The chain joins TRBV20-1 to TRBJ2-7; with no DNA, the TCRdb D assignment of TRBD2 cannot be verified. Germline CDR1 DFQATT, CDR2 SNEGSKA (reference sequence). The CDR3 runs 14 residues. CDR3 sequence: CSASTGTSPSEQYF.

J is TRBJ2-2 and V is TRBV11-2; the D call of TRBD1 rests on TCRdb alone, since no DNA is present to check it. The germline gives CDR1 SGHAT, CDR2 FQNNGV. This CDR3 comprises 13 residues. The CDR3 protein is CAIPTGPTGELFF.

V and J are TRBV5-1 and TRBJ1-1. Germline lookup yields CDR1 SGHRS and CDR2 YFSETQ. The CDR3 runs 12 residues. CDR3: CASSPEGTEAFF.

Its frequency marks this clonotype as medium-sized (0.01 to 0.1%). This chain links TRBV29-1 with TRBJ2-7; lacking DNA, the TRBD1 call made by TCRdb goes unchecked. Germline V lookup: CDR1 SQVTM, CDR2 ANQGSEA. This CDR3 spans 12 amino acids. The CDR3 loop is CSVWTGGYEQYF.

V is TRBV15 and J is TRBJ2-6; TCRdb reports TRBD1, a call that lacks DNA to check it against. Germline CDR1 and CDR2: LNHNV and YYDKDF (reference sequence). The CDR3 has 19 residues. The CDR3 spells CATSRRGTTSFSGANVLTF.

This clonotype ranks as medium-sized (0.01 to 0.1%) in terms of frequency. This CDR3 is CASSPGNSKNIQYF. The rearrangement links TRBV6-1 to TRBJ2-4; TCRdb outputs TRBD1, but without DNA this stays unchecked. Germline-derived CDR1 and CDR2 are MNHNS and SASEGT. The CDR3 runs to 14 residues.

The chain uses TRBV24-1 and TRBJ2-2; TCRdb proposes TRBD1, but this gene call is untestable without DNA. Germline values: CDR1 KGHDR, CDR2 SFDVKD. CDR3 size: 17 residues. This CDR3 reads CATSDWGHTKTTGELFF.

This clonotype shows up as medium-sized by frequency. The chain couples TRBV29-1 to TRBJ1-1. CDR1 and CDR2 (germline): SQVTM, ANQGSEA. This CDR3 has 14 residues. CDR3 loop: CSAGVTILDTEAFF.

This clonotype is labeled medium-sized based on frequency. The genes are TRBV6-5 and TRBJ2-1. The germline V gene encodes CDR1 MNHEY and CDR2 SVGAGI. The CDR3 consists of 18 residues. CDR3 region: CASSYSRATGRLYNEQFF.

Judged by frequency, this clonotype is medium-sized. The chain carries TRBV29-1 and TRBJ2-6; the TCRdb call, TRBD1, lacks DNA for checking. Germline lookup yields CDR1 SQVTM and CDR2 ANQGSEA. This CDR3 comprises 15 residues. The CDR3 here is CSVVATHSGANVLTF.

The chain recombines TRBV3-1 with TRBJ2-7; TCRdb reports TRBD1, a call that lacks DNA to check it against. The CDR3 contains 16 residues. Looked up from germline, CDR1 is LGHDT and CDR2 is YNNKEL (reference sequence). The CDR3 region is CASSHQSSGRFYEQYF.

V usage is TRBV5-1 and J usage is TRBJ2-3; TCRdb's D call of TRBD1 is untestable without DNA. Germline V gene sequence: CDR1 SGHRS, CDR2 YFSETQ. The CDR3 spans 14 residues. CDR3 amino acids: CASSWAGQGDTQYF. The variable domain in full, with the rest retrieved from reference TRBV5-1 and TRBJ2-3, is KAGVTQTPRYLIKTRGQQVTLSCSPISGHRSVSWYQQTPGQGLQFLFEYFSETQRNKGNFPGRFSGRQFSNSRSEMNVSTLELGDSALYLCASSWAGQGDTQYFGPGTRLTVL.

This chain connects TRBV20-1 to TRBJ2-1; TCRdb's D gene call, TRBD2, goes unchecked for lack of DNA. This CDR3 is built from 11 residues. Germline assignment: CDR1 DFQATT and CDR2 SNEGSKA (reference sequence). The CDR3 reads CSARSSGGQFF.

The chain uses TRBV30 and TRBJ1-4; the TRBD1 assignment by TCRdb is unverifiable without DNA. There are 13 residues in the CDR3. Germline CDR1 and CDR2: GTSNPN and SVGIG (reference sequence). This CDR3 reads CAWRTGGEGKLFF.

V is TRBV9 and J is TRBJ2-5; the D call from TCRdb, TRBD1, cannot be confirmed without DNA. The V gene's germline CDR1 is SGDLS and CDR2 YYNGEE. The CDR3 sequence is 16 residues long. This chain's CDR3 is CASSVDGGPSQETQYF. Variable domain in full (rest from reference TRBV9 and TRBJ2-5): DSGVTQTPKHLITATGQRVTLRCSPRSGDLSVYWYQQSLDQGLQFLIQYYNGEERAKGNILERFSAQQFPDLHSELNLSSLELGDSALYFCASSVDGGPSQETQYFGPGTRLLVL.

Frequency places this clonotype as medium-sized. This chain uses TRBV3-1 with TRBJ2-3; TCRdb indicates TRBD2, and absent DNA this call remains unverified. The length of the CDR3 is 16 residues. CDR1 LGHDT and CDR2 YNNKEL come from the germline V gene (reference sequence). The CDR3 sequence: CASSLKRDPYTDTQYF.

The chain carries TRBV9 and TRBJ2-7; TCRdb's D gene call, TRBD2, goes unchecked for lack of DNA. The germline CDR1 and CDR2 sequences are SGDLS and YYNGEE. The CDR3 spans 14 residues. The CDR3 loop reads CASSTSGSGYEQYF.

This clonotype is classed as medium-sized by frequency. This chain uses TRBV7-2 with TRBJ1-6. Germline lookup yields CDR1 SGHTA and CDR2 FQGNSA. The CDR3 sequence is 14 residues long. The CDR3 reads CASRGSLHNSPLHF.

The gene calls are TRBV11-3 and TRBJ1-1. In germline, CDR1 is SGHNT, CDR2 YENEEA. The CDR3 is made up of 13 amino acids. This chain's CDR3 is CASSLDKHSEAFF.

The CDR3 sequence is CASSFPGRGVEQFF. V and J are TRBV7-9 and TRBJ2-1; there is no DNA to check the TCRdb D call of TRBD1. CDR3 length equals 14 residues. Per germline, CDR1 SEHNR and CDR2 FQNEAQ (reference sequence). The full variable domain, in which reference TRBV7-9 and TRBJ2-1 provide the parts outside the CDR3, is DTGVSQNPRHKITKRGQNVTFRCDPISEHNRLYWYRQTLGQGPEFLTYFQNEAQLEKSRLLSDRFSAERPKGSFSTLEIQRTEQGDSAMYLCASSFPGRGVEQFFGPGTRLTVL.